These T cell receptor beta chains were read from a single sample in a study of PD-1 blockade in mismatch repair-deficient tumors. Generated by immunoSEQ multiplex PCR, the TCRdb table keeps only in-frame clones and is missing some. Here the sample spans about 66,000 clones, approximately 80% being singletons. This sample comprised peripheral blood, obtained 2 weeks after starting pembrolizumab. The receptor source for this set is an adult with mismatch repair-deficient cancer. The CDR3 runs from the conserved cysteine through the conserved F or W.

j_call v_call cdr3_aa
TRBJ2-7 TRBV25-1 CASSESLAGAYEQYF
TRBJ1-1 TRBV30 CAFPGVNTEAFF
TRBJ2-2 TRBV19 CASSIVLSGELFF
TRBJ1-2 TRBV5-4 CASSLGFYGYTF
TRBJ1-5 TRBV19 CASSERRGNQPQHF
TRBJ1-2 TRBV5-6 CASSSTNYGYTF
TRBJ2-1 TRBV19 CASRSGSSYNEQFF
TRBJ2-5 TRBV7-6 CASSPPSGRVQETQYF
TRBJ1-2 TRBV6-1 CASSERGAYGYTF
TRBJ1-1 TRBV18 CASSWGTGDTEAFF
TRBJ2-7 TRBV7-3 CASSPGTGSKYEQYF
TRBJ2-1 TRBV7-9 CASSPRLARRSYNEQFF
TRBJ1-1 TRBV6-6 CASSYSSGQRDTEAFF
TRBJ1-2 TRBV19 CASSTQGQRDYGYTF
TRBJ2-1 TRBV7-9 CASSATGNEQFF
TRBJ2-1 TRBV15 CATSRGLAYNEQFF
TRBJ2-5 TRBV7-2 CASSSVTWTQYF
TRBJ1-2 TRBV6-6 CASSYSDRDYGYTF